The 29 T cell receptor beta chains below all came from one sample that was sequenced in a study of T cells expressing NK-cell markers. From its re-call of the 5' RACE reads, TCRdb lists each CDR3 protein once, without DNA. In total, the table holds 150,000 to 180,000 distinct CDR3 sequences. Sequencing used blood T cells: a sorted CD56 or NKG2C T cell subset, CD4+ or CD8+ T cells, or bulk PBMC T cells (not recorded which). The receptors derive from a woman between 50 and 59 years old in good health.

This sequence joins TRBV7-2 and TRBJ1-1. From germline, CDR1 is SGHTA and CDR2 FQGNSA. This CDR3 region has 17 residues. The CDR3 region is CASSLSRGLPVGTEAFF.

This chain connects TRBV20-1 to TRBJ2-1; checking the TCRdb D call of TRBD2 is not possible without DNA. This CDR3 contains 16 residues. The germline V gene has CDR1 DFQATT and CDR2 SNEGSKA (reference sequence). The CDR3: CSARGAGTSGYNEQFF.

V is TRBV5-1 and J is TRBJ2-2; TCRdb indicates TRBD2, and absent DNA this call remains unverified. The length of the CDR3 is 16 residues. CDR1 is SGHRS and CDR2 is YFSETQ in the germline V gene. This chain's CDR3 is CASSPLAKSDFGELFF.

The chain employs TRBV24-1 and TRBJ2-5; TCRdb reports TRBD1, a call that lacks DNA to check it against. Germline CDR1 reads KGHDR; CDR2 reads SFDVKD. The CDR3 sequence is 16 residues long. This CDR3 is CATSDLPGAGSETQYF.

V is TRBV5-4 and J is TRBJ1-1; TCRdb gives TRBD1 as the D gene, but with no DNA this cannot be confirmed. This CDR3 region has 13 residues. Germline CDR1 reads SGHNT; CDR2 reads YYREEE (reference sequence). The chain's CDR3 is CASSHDRMIEAFF.

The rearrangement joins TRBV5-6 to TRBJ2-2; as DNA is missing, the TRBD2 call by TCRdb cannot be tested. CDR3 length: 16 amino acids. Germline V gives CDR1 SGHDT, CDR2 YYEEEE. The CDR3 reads CASSLTSELNTGELFF.

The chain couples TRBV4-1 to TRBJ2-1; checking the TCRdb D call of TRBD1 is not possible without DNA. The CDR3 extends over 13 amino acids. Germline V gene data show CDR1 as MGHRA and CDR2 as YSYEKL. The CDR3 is CASSLGSGREQFF.

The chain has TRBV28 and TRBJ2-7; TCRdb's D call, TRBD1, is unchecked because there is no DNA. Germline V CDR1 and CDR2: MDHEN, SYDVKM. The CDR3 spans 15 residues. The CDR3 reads CATGGYRGPMESAYF. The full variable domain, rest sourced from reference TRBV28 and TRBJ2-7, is DVKVTQSSRYLVKRTGEKVFLECVQDMDHENMFWYRQDPGLGLRLIYFSYDVKMKEKGDIPEGYSVSREKKERFSLILESASTNQTSMYLCATGGYRGPMESAYFGPGTRLTVT.

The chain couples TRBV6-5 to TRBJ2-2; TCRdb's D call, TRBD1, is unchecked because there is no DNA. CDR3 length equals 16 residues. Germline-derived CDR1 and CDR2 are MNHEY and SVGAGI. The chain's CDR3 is CASSYSSGAAGGELFF.

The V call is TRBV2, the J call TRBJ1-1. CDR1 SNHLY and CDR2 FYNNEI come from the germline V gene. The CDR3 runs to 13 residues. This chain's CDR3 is CASSATVNTEAFF.

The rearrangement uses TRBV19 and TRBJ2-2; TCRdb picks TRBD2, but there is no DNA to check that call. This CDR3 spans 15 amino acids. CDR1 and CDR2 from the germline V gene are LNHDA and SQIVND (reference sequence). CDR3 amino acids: CASKASGRSAGELFF.

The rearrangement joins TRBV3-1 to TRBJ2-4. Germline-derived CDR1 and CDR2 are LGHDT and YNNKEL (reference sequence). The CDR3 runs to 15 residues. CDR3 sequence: CASTPSVSAKNIQYF. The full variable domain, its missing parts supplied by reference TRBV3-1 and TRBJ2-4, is DTAVSQTPKYLVTQMGNDKSIKCEQNLGHDTMYWYKQDSKKFLKIMFSYNNKELIINETVPNRFSPKSPDKAHLNLHINSLELGDSAVYFCASTPSVSAKNIQYFGAGTRLSVL.

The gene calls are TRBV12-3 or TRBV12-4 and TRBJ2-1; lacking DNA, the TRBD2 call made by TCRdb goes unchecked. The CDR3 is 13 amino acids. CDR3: CASISGGHNEQFF.

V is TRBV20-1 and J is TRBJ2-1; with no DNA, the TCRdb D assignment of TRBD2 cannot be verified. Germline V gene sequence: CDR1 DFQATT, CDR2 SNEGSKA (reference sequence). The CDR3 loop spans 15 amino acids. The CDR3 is CSARDIREADNEQFF.

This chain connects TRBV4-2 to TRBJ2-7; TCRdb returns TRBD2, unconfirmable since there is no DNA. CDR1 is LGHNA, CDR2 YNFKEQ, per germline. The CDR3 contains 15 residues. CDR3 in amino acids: CASSSGLAGGNEQYF.

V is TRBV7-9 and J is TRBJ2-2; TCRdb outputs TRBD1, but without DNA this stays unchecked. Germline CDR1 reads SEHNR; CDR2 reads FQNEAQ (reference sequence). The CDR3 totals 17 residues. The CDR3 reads CASSPHTGGFNTGELFF.

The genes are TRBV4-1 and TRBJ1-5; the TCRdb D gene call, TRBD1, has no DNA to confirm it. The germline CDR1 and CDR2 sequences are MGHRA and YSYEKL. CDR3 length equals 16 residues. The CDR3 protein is CASSHVLDRINQPQHF.

The CDR3 region is CASSMGTGTYYNEQFF. The rearrangement links TRBV19 to TRBJ2-1; TCRdb indicates TRBD2, and absent DNA this call remains unverified. This CDR3 is 16 amino acids long. The germline V gene encodes CDR1 LNHDA and CDR2 SQIVND (reference sequence).

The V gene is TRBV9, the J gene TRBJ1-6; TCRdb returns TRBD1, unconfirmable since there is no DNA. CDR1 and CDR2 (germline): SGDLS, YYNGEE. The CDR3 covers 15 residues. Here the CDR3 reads CASSPRSQGNSPLHF.

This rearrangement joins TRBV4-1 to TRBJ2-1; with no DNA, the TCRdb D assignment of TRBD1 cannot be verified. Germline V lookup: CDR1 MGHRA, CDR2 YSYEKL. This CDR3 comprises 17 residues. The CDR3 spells CASSGHPGTLESGEQFF.

CDR3 protein: CASSLGGLAANNEQFF. The rearrangement links TRBV12-3 or TRBV12-4 to TRBJ2-1; TCRdb picks TRBD2, but there is no DNA to check that call. The CDR3 totals 16 residues.

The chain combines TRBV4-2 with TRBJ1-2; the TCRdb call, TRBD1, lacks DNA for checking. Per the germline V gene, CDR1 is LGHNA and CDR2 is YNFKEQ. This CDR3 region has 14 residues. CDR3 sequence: CASSQDNRVYGYTF.

CDR3 sequence: CASSYSGTSVELEQFF. The chain joins TRBV6-6 to TRBJ2-1; TCRdb names TRBD2, which stays unverified in the absence of DNA. CDR3 length: 16 amino acids. Germline values: CDR1 MNHNY, CDR2 SVGAGI (reference sequence).

The CDR3 here is CASRDSNGWELFF. The chain carries TRBV6-5 and TRBJ2-2. The germline V gene encodes CDR1 MNHEY and CDR2 SVGAGI. The CDR3 extends over 13 amino acids.

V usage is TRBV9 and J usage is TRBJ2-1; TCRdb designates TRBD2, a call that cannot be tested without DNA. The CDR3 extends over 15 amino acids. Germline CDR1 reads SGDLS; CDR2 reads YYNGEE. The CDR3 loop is CASSAGGKSYNEQFF.

CDR3 protein: CASSPGSHPSTDTQYF. The chain links TRBV9 to TRBJ2-3; TCRdb's D call of TRBD1 is untestable without DNA. CDR1 and CDR2 (germline): SGDLS, YYNGEE. This CDR3 is 16 amino acids long.

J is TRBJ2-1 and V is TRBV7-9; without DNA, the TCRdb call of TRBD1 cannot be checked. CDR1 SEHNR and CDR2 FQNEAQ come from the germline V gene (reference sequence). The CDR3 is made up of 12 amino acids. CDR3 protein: CAGLIYGGEQFF.

CDR3 residues: CASSYNLVGKSYNEQFF. This chain uses TRBV6-2 or TRBV6-3 with TRBJ2-1. The CDR3 covers 17 residues. CDR1 is MNHEY, CDR2 SVGEGT, per germline.

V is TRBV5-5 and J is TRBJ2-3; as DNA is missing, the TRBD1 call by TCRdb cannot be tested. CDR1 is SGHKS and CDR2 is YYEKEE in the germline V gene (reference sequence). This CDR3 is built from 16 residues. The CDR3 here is CASSPGVGTQSDTQYF. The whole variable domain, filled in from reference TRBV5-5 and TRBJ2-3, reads DAGVTQSPTHLIKTRGQQVTLRCSPISGHKSVSWYQQVLGQGPQFIFQYYEKEERGRGNFPDRFSARQFPNYSSELNVNALLLGDSALYLCASSPGVGTQSDTQYFGPGTRLTVL.